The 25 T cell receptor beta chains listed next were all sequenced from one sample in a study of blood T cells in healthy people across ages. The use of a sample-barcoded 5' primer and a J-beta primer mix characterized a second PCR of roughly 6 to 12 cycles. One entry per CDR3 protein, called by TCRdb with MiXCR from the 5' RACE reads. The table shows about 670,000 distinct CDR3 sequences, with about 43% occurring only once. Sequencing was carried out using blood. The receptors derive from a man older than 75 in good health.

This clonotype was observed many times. CDR3 nucleotides: TGTGCCAGCAGCCACGGGACAGATACGCAGTATTTT. It encodes CASSHGTDTQYF. This chain links TRBV14 with TRBJ2-3; no firm D call. The V end was cut by 3 bases, the J end by 3 bases, with 4 bases between. Germline assignment: CDR1 SGHDN and CDR2 FVKESK. The CDR3 runs to 12 residues.

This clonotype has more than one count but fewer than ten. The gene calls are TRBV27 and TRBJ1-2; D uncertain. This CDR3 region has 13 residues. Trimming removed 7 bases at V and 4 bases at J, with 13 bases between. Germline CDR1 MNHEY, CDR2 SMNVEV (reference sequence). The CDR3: CASTGLGSYGYTF. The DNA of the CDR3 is TGTGCCAGCACTGGACTAGGGTCCTATGGCTACACCTTC.

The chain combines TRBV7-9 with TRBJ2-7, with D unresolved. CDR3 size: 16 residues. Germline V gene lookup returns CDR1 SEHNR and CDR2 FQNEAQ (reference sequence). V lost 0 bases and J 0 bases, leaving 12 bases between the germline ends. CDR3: CASSLAAAQSSYEQYF. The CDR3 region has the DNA TGTGCCAGCAGCTTAGCCGCGGCCCAGAGCTCCTACGAGCAGTACTTC.

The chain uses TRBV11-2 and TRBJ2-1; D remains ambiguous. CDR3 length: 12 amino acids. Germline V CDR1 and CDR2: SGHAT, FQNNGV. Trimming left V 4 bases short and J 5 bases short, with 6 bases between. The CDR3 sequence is CASSWQHNEQFF. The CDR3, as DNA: TGTGCCAGCAGCTGGCAACACAATGAGCAGTTCTTC.

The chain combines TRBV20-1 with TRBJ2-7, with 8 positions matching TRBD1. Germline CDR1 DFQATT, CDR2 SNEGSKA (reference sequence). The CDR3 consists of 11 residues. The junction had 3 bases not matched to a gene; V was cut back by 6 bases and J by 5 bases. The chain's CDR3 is CSALTGDEQYF. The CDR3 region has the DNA TGCAGTGCCCTGACAGGGGACGAGCAGTACTTC.

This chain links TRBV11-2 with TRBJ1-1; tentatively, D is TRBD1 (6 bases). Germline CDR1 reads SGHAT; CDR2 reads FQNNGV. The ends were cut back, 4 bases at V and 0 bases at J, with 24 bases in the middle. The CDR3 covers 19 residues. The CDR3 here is CASSSPKGGGPPMNTEAFF. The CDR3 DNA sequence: TGTGCCAGCAGCTCCCCGAAGGGTGGGGGGCCACCCATGAACACTGAAGCTTTCTTT.

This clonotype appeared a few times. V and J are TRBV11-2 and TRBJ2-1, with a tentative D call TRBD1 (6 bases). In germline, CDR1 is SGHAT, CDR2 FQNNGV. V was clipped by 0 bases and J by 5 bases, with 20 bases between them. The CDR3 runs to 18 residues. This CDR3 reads CASSLDRLPDRLNNEQFF. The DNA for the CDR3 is TGTGCCAGCAGCTTAGATCGCCTACCTGACAGGCTTAACAATGAGCAGTTCTTC.

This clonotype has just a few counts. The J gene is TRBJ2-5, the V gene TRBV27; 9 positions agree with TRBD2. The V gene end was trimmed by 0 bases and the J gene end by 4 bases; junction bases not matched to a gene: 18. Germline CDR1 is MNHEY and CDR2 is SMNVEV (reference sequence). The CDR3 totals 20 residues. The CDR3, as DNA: TGTGCCAGCAGTTTATCCAACCGACGTCTAGCGGGGAAATTCGTAGAGACCCAGTACTTC. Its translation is CASSLSNRRLAGKFVETQYF.

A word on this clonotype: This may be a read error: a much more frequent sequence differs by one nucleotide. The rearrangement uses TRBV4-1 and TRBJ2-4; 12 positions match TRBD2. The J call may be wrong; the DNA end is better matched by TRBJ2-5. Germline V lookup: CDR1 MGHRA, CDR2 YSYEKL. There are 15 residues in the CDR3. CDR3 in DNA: TGCACCAGCAGCTTACGGACTAGCGGGGCCGAGACCCAGTACTTC. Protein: CTSSLRTSGAETQYF.

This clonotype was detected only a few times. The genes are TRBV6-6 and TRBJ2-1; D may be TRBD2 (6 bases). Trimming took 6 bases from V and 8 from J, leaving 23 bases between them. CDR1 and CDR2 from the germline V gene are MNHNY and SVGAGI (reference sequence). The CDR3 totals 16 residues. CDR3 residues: CASSYDSGLRGHEQFF. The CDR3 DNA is TGTGCCAGCAGCTACGACTCGGGACTTCGCGGTCATGAGCAGTTCTTC.

CDR3 sequence (DNA): TGTGCCAGCAGCTCAGGTTTTTTGGGGAGTAGGTCCCAGTACTTC. Residues: CASSSGFLGSRSQYF. The chain employs TRBV7-2 and TRBJ2-5; TRBD2 is a possible D gene (5 bases). Trimming stripped 4 bases from V and 9 bases from J, with 21 bases between. CDR3 length equals 15 residues. In germline, CDR1 is SGHTA, CDR2 FQGNSA.

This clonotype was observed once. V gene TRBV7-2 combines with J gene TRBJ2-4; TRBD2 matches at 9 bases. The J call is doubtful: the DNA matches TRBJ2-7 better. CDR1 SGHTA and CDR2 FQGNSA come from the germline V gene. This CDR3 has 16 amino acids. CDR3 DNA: TGTGCCAGCAGCTTAGCACCCAGCGGGGGGAAAAACGAGCAGTACTTC. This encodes CASSLAPSGGKNEQYF.

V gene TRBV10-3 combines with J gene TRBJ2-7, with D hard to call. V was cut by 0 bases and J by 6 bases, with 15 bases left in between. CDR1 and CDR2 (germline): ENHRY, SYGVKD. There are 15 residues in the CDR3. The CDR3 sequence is CAISESGRLECEQYF. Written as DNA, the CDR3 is TGTGCCATCAGTGAGTCTGGGCGGTTGGAGTGCGAGCAGTACTTC.

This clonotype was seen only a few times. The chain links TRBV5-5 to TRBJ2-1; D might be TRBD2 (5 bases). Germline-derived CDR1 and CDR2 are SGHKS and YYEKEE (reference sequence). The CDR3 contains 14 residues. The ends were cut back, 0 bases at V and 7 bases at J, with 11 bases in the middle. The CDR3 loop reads CASSLVSSNNEQFF. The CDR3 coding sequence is TGTGCCAGCAGCTTGGTTTCTAGCAATAATGAGCAGTTCTTC.

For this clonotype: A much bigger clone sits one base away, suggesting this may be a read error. The CDR3 DNA reads as TGTGCCAGCAGACCCCTCAGTAGCACAGATGCGCAGTATTTT. Residues: CASRPLSSTDAQYF. The chain carries TRBV12-3 or TRBV12-4 and TRBJ2-3; D is unclear. The CDR3 contains 14 residues.

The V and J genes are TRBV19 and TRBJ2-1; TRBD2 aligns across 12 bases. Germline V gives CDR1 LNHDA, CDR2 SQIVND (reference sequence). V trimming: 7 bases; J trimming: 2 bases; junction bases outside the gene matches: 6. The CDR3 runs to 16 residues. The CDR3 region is CASTSGGALTYNEQFF. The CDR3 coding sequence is TGTGCCAGTACTAGCGGGGGGGCCCTGACCTACAATGAGCAGTTCTTC.

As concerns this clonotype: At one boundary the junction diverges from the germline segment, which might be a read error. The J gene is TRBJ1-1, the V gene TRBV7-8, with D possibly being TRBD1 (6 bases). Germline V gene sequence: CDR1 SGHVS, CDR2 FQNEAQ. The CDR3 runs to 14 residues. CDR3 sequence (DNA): TGTGCCAGCAGCAAATTACAGGGAAACACTGGAGCTTTCTTT. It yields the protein CASSKLQGNTGAFF.

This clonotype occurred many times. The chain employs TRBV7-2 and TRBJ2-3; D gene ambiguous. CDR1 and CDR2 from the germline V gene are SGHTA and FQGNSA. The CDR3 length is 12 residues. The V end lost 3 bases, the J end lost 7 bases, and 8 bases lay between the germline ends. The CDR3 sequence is CASSLARNTQYF. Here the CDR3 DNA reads TGTGCCAGCAGCTTGGCCAGAAATACGCAGTATTTT. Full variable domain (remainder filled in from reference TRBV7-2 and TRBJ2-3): GAGVSQSPSNKVTEKGKDVELRCDPISGHTALYWYRQSLGQGLEFLIYFQGNSAPDKSGLPSDRFSAERTGGSVSTLTIQRTQQEDSAVYLCASSLARNTQYFGPGTRLTVL.

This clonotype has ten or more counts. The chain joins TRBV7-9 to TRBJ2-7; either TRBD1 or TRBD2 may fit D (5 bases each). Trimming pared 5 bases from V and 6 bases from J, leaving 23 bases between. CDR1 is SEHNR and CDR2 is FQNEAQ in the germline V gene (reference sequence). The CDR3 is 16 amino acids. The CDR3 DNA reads TGTGCCAGCAGCCCCCCCCTCGGGGACGGAATTGGCGAGCAGTACTTC. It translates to CASSPPLGDGIGEQYF.

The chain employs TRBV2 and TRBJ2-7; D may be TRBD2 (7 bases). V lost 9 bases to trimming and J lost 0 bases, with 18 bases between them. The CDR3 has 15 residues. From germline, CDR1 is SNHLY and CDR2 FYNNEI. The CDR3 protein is CASEGRGEISYEQYF. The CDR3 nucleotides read TGTGCCAGTGAGGGGAGGGGGGAAATCTCCTACGAGCAGTACTTC. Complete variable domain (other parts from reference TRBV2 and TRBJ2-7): EPEVTQTPSHQVTQMGQEVILRCVPISNHLYFYWYRQILGQKVEFLVSFYNNEISEKSEIFDDQFSVERPDGSNFTLKIRSTKLEDSAMYFCASEGRGEISYEQYFGPGTRLTVT.

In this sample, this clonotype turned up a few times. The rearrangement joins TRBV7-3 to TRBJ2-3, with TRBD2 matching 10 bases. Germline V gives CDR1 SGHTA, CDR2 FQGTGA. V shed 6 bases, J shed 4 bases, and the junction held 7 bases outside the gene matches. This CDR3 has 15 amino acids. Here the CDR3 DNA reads TGTGCCAGCAGTCTAGCGGGAGATCGGGCAGATACGCAGTATTTT. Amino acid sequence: CASSLAGDRADTQYF.

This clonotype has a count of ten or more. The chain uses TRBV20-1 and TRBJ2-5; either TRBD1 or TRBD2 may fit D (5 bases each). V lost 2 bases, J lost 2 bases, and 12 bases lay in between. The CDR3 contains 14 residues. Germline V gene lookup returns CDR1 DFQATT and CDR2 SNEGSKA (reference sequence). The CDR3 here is CSARTGTPQETQYF. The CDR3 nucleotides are TGCAGTGCTAGAACGGGGACGCCACAAGAGACCCAGTACTTC.

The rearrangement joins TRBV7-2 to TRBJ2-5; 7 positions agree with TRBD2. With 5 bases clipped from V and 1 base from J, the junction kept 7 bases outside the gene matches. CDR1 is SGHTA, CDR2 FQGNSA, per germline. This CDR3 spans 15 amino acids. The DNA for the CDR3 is TGTGCCAGCAGCCTCCGCGGGGGAATCCAAGAGACCCAGTACTTC. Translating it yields CASSLRGGIQETQYF.

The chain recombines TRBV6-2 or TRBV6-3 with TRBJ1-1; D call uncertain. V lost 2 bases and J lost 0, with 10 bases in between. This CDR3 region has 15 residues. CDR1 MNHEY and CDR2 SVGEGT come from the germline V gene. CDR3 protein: CASSYDAAMNTEAFF. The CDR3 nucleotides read TGTGCCAGCAGTTACGATGCCGCGATGAACACTGAAGCTTTCTTT.

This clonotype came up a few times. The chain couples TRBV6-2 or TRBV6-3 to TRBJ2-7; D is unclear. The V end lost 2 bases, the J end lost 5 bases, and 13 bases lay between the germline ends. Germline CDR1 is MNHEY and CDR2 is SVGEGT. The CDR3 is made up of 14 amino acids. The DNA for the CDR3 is TGTGCCAGCAGTTACAGCAGCCCTGGGGACGAGCAGTACTTC. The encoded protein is CASSYSSPGDEQYF.